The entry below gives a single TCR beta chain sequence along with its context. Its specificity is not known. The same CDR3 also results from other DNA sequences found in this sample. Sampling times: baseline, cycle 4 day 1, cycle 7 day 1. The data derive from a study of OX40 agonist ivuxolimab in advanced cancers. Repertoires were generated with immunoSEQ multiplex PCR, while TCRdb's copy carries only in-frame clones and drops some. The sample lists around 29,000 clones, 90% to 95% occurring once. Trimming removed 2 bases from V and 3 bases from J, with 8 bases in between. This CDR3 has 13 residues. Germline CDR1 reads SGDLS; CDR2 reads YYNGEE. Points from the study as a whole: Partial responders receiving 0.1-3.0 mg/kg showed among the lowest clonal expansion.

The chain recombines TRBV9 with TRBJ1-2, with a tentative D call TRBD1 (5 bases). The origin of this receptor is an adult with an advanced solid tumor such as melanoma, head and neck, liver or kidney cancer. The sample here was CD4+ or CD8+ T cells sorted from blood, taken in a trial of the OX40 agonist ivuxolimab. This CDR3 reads CASSVGGDYGYTF. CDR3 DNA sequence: TGTGCCAGCAGCGTTGGGGGAGACTATGGCTACACCTTC.